A single sample gave rise to the 18 T cell receptor beta chains below, sequenced in a study of radiation and T cells in renal cell carcinoma (dated by TCRdb to the early 2020s). This specimen's time point label, per the study, means: baseline pretreatment blood. The treatment or condition label for this specimen denotes: 15 Gy SBRT to primary tumor, nephrectomy 4 weeks later. Library preparation employed the immunoSEQ multiplex PCR assay. TCRdb provides this immuneACCESS table in a form limited to in-frame rearrangements. Some clones are lacking; in checked studies, under half of them reflect an unresolved V gene, and why the rest are absent is not known. A total of roughly 100,000 clones appear in this sample, about 86% of them only once. Roughly 8% of the sample comes from the top ten. The sequencing here drew on blood, taken from a patient whose treatment included radiotherapy and nephrectomy. The receptors shown here come from a man aged 50 to 59 with renal cell carcinoma.

The chain combines TRBV6-5 with TRBJ2-5; D may be TRBD2 (6 bases). Trimming stripped 8 bases from V and 10 bases from J, with 11 bases between. The CDR3 contains 10 residues. From germline, CDR1 is MNHEY and CDR2 SVGAGI. CDR3 nucleotide sequence: TGTGCCAGCGGGACGGAGGGCCAGTACTTC. This translates into CASGTEGQYF.

The gene calls are TRBV28 and TRBJ1-4; TRBD1 might be the D (6 bases). The CDR3 runs to 17 residues. Germline lookup yields CDR1 MDHEN and CDR2 SYDVKM. With 2 bases removed from V and 4 bases from J, the gap between germline ends came to 17 bases. CDR3 in DNA: TGTGCCAGCAGTTTAAGTCAGGGGCTGGGGAGTAATGAAAAACTGTTTTTT. Protein product: CASSLSQGLGSNEKLFF.

This clone has at least ten counts. The chain combines TRBV7-9 with TRBJ1-1, with D possibly being TRBD1 (6 bases). This CDR3 is 14 amino acids long. V dropped 3 bases and J dropped 4 bases, with 12 bases sitting between them. Germline V gives CDR1 SEHNR, CDR2 FQNEAQ (reference sequence). The CDR3 nucleotides are TGTGCCAGCAGCTTTCCGCAGGGGACCACTGAAGCTTTCTTT. As protein: CASSFPQGTTEAFF.

The genes are TRBV28 and TRBJ2-5; D unresolved. V was shortened by 2 bases and J by 2 bases, with 6 bases between the two germline ends. Germline assignment: CDR1 MDHEN and CDR2 SYDVKM. This CDR3 contains 13 residues. The CDR3 protein is CASSLGRQETQYF. Here the CDR3 DNA reads TGTGCCAGCAGTTTAGGACGACAAGAGACCCAGTACTTC.

This clone was found a few times. The V call is TRBV9, the J call TRBJ1-5; D call uncertain. CDR3 size: 13 residues. Trimming took off 2 bases at V and 3 bases at J, with 6 bases between the two ends. Germline V CDR1 and CDR2: SGDLS, YYNGEE. The CDR3 DNA is TGTGCCAGCAGCGTCGAAGCCAATCAGCCCCAGCATTTT. Translation gives CASSVEANQPQHF.

V is TRBV7-2 and J is TRBJ2-1; TRBD2 might be the D (5 bases). CDR3 length: 15 residues. Trimming stripped 0 bases from V and 4 bases from J, with 10 bases between. The V gene's germline CDR1 is SGHTA and CDR2 FQGNSA. CDR3 in DNA: TGTGCCAGCAGCTTAGCAGAGGGTCCTTACAATGAGCAGTTCTTC. As protein: CASSLAEGPYNEQFF.

This rearrangement joins TRBV7-9 to TRBJ1-4, with D unresolved. CDR1 and CDR2 (germline): SEHNR, FQNEAQ (reference sequence). The CDR3 has 11 residues. The germline V and J ends were trimmed by 4 bases and 7 bases, with 4 bases remaining between them. CDR3 protein: CASSYLEKLFF. The CDR3 DNA reads TGTGCCAGCAGCTATCTTGAAAAACTGTTTTTT.

The chain carries TRBV9 and TRBJ1-2; tentative D call: TRBD1 (5 bases). CDR1 and CDR2 from the germline V gene are SGDLS and YYNGEE. This CDR3 is 14 amino acids long. V dropped 6 bases and J dropped 6 bases, with 18 bases sitting between them. CDR3 DNA sequence: TGTGCCAGCACAAACGGGGCTACTATGGATGGCTACACCTTC. This sequence encodes CASTNGATMDGYTF.

This chain connects TRBV5-1 to TRBJ1-1; D not certain. The CDR3 has 16 amino acids. The ends were cut back, 2 bases at V and 5 bases at J, with 19 bases in the middle. CDR1 is SGHRS and CDR2 is YFSETQ in the germline V gene. The CDR3 sequence is CASSLSPQKLSTEAFF. The CDR3 DNA sequence: TGCGCCAGCAGCTTATCCCCACAAAAGCTGTCAACTGAAGCTTTCTTT.

This clone was seen more than once but under ten times. The chain uses TRBV15 and TRBJ1-5, with 8 nucleotides matching TRBD1. Germline V gene data show CDR1 as LNHNV and CDR2 as YYDKDF (reference sequence). V was pared by 4 bases and J by 6 bases, with 8 bases of the junction left unmatched. The CDR3 contains 15 residues. The CDR3 coding sequence is TGTGCCACCAGCACCTATGGACAGGGAAGTCAGCCCCAGCATTTT. Translated: CATSTYGQGSQPQHF. Full variable domain (rest looked up from reference TRBV15 and TRBJ1-5): DAMVIQNPRYQVTQFGKPVTLSCSQTLNHNVMYWYQQKSSQAPKLLFHYYDKDFNNEADTPDNFQSRRPNTSFCFLDIRSPGLGDTAMYLCATSTYGQGSQPQHFGDGTRLSIL.

The V and J genes are TRBV19 and TRBJ2-3; D remains unclear. Germline CDR1 reads LNHDA; CDR2 reads SQIVND (reference sequence). The CDR3 runs 13 residues. The V and J ends lost 1 base and 8 bases respectively, with 10 bases between them. CDR3 sequence reads: CASSIGLLGTQYF. CDR3 bases: TGTGCCAGTAGTATAGGGCTCCTAGGTACGCAGTATTTT. Using reference TRBV19 and TRBJ2-3 for the parts outside the CDR3, the full variable domain is DGGITQSPKYLFRKEGQNVTLSCEQNLNHDAMYWYRQDPGQGLRLIYYSQIVNDFQKGDIAEGYSVSREKKESFPLTVTSAQKNPTAFYLCASSIGLLGTQYFGPGTRLTVL.

V gene TRBV12-1 combines with J gene TRBJ1-4. TRBV12-1 has pseudogene status. This CDR3 is 14 amino acids long. CDR3 amino acids: CASSHYGWIEKLFF. For the CDR3, the DNA is TGTGCCAGCAGCCACTACGGGTGGATAGAAAAACTGTTTTTT.

The gene calls are TRBV19 and TRBJ1-3; 7 positions agree with TRBD1. The CDR3 has 14 residues. V was pared by 7 bases and J by 2 bases, with 5 bases of the junction left unmatched. The V gene's germline CDR1 is LNHDA and CDR2 SQIVND (reference sequence). CDR3 sequence reads: CASIQGFPGNTIYF. The CDR3 nucleotides are TGTGCCAGTATACAGGGGTTCCCTGGAAACACCATATATTTT.

This clone was observed a few times. This chain connects TRBV5-1 to TRBJ2-7, with TRBD1 matching over 7 bases. CDR1 is SGHRS, CDR2 YFSETQ, per germline. The CDR3 covers 13 residues. With V trimmed by 4 bases and J by 6 bases, 7 bases remained unmatched. CDR3 nucleotide sequence: TGCGCCAGCAGCGAGGACAGGTTCGGCGAGCAGTACTTC. It specifies CASSEDRFGEQYF.

This clone was seen a few times. The chain employs TRBV19 and TRBJ2-2; 11 bases are shared with TRBD2. V shed 5 bases, J shed 7 bases, and the junction held 9 bases outside the gene matches. This CDR3 has 16 amino acids. CDR1 is LNHDA and CDR2 is SQIVND in the germline V gene (reference sequence). CDR3 in amino acids: CASSEGTTSGVGELFF. The CDR3 nucleotides read TGTGCCAGTAGTGAAGGAACGACTAGCGGGGTCGGGGAGCTGTTTTTT.

The rearrangement uses TRBV18 and TRBJ1-1, with 9 bases matching TRBD1. CDR3 length: 15 residues. Germline trimming cut 6 bases from V and 12 bases from J; bases unmatched to any gene: 17. From germline, CDR1 is KGHSH and CDR2 LQKENI. CDR3 DNA sequence: TGTGCCAGCTCTCCCGGGACAGGGATAAGGGGGCAAACTTTCTTT. This gives the protein CASSPGTGIRGQTFF.

V and J are TRBV5-1 and TRBJ1-1; D ambiguous. The V gene's germline CDR1 is SGHRS and CDR2 YFSETQ. CDR3 length: 12 amino acids. V was shortened by 0 bases and J by 7 bases, with 7 bases between the two germline ends. The CDR3 DNA reads as TGCGCCAGCAGCTTGGCGGGCGATGAAGCTTTCTTT. Translating it yields CASSLAGDEAFF.

The chain combines TRBV5-1 with TRBJ2-7, with TRBD2 matching 15 bases. The length of the CDR3 is 18 residues. Per germline, CDR1 SGHRS and CDR2 YFSETQ. V dropped 4 bases and J dropped 5; count of bases not matched to a gene: 13. In DNA form, the CDR3 reads TGCGCCAGCAGCCTCGGACTAGCGGGAGGGGAGGGCACTAACGAGCAGTACTTC. Its translation: CASSLGLAGGEGTNEQYF.